Below, 8 T cell receptor beta chains from the same sample are listed, as sequenced in a study of blood T cell repertoires in COVID-19. Clones were read by immunoSEQ multiplex PCR, and TCRdb kept only the in-frame ones, dropping some. This sample has approximately 470,000 clones; 80% to 90% occur once, and the top ten carry about 3.2%. Sequencing input: peripheral blood. All receptors derive from a human donor in a cohort sampled during active COVID-19.

The chain carries TRBV6-6 and TRBJ1-4, with D unclear. V lost 6 bases, J lost 1 base, and 12 bases lay in between. CDR1 is MNHNY, CDR2 SVGAGI, per germline (reference sequence). The CDR3 spans 15 residues. This CDR3 is CASSSPGETNEKLFF. CDR3 in DNA: TGTGCCAGCAGCTCCCCCGGGGAAACTAATGAAAAACTGTTTTTT.

The V call is TRBV11-1, the J call TRBJ1-1; no clear D. V was pared by 5 bases and J by 6 bases, with 13 bases between. The germline gives CDR1 SGHAT, CDR2 FQDESV (reference sequence). CDR3 length: 13 amino acids. In nucleotides, the CDR3 is TGTGCCAGCAGCCGCGTTCAGGCCGCTGAAGCTTTCTTT. Translated: CASSRVQAAEAFF.

This sequence joins TRBV12-3 or TRBV12-4 and TRBJ1-2; D unresolved. V lost 1 base, J lost 2 bases, and 5 bases lay in between. CDR3 size: 13 residues. This CDR3 is CASSLERNYGYTF. The CDR3 DNA sequence: TGTGCCAGCAGTTTAGAGAGAAACTATGGCTACACCTTC.

The rearrangement joins TRBV6-5 to TRBJ2-1; 13 bases map to TRBD2. V lost 7 bases and J lost 10; bases outside the gene matches: 7. This CDR3 contains 14 residues. Germline CDR1 reads MNHEY; CDR2 reads SVGAGI. The CDR3 DNA follows: TGTGCCAGCAATAAAGGACTAGCGGGAGAGGAGCAGTTCTTC. Translated: CASNKGLAGEEQFF.

V is TRBV7-2 and J is TRBJ2-6; D not resolved. Germline V gene data show CDR1 as SGHTA and CDR2 as FQGNSA. The CDR3 spans 14 residues. V was pared by 5 bases and J by 2 bases, with 7 bases between. Written as DNA, the CDR3 is TGTGCCAGCAGCCAAACGGCTGGGGCCAACGTCCTGACTTTC. Protein sequence: CASSQTAGANVLTF. The complete variable domain, with remaining parts taken from reference TRBV7-2 and TRBJ2-6, reads GAGVSQSPSNKVTEKGKDVELRCDPISGHTALYWYRQSLGQGLEFLIYFQGNSAPDKSGLPSDRFSAERTGGSVSTLTIQRTQQEDSAVYLCASSQTAGANVLTFGAGSRLTVL.

The chain joins TRBV19 to TRBJ1-5; maybe TRBD1 (6 bases). The CDR3 contains 15 residues. The V gene's germline CDR1 is LNHDA and CDR2 SQIVND (reference sequence). Between the trimmed V and J ends, which lost 6 bases and 3 bases, there was a span of 15 bases. The CDR3 protein is CASRRGTGINQPQHF. DNA of the CDR3: TGTGCCAGTAGACGGGGAACAGGGATCAATCAGCCCCAGCATTTT.

The chain joins TRBV9 to TRBJ1-3, with TRBD1 matching 7 bases. The germline V gene has CDR1 SGDLS and CDR2 YYNGEE. The CDR3 loop spans 17 amino acids. Losses at the gene ends were 4 bases for V and 2 bases for J; bases not matched to a gene: 12. CDR3 sequence reads: CASSPPTGDLAGNTIYF. CDR3 bases: TGTGCCAGCAGCCCCCCTACAGGGGATTTAGCTGGAAACACCATATATTTT.

V gene TRBV19 combines with J gene TRBJ2-4, with D perhaps matching TRBD2 (6 bases). From germline, CDR1 is LNHDA and CDR2 SQIVND (reference sequence). CDR3 length: 16 amino acids. V dropped 3 bases and J dropped 1 base, with 13 bases sitting between them. This chain's CDR3 is CASSIVDRGAKNIQYF. The CDR3 nucleotides are TGTGCCAGTAGTATCGTGGACCGGGGGGCCAAAAACATTCAGTACTTC.